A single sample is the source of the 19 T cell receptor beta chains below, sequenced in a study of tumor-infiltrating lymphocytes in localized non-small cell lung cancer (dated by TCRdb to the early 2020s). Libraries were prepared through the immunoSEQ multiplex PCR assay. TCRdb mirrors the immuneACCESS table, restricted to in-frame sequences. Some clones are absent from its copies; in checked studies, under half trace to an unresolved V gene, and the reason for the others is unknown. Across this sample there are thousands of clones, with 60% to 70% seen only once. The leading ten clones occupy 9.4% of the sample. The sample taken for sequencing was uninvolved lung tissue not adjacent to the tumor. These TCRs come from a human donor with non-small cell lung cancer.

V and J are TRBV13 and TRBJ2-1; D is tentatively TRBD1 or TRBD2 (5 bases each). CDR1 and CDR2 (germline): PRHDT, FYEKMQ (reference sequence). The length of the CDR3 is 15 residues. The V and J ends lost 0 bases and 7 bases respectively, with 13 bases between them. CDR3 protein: CASSLGRGRANEQFF. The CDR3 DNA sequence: TGTGCCAGCAGCTTAGGCCGGGGCAGGGCTAATGAGCAGTTCTTC.

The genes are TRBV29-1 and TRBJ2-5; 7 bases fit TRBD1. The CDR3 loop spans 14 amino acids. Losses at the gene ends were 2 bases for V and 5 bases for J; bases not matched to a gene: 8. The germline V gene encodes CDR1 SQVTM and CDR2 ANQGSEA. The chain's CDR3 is CSVENPTGDETQYF. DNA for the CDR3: TGCAGCGTTGAAAATCCTACAGGGGATGAGACCCAGTACTTC.

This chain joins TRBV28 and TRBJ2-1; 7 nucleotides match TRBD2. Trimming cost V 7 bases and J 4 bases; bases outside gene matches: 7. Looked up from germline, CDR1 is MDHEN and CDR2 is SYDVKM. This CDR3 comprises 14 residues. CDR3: CASTSGLLYNEQFF. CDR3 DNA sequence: TGTGCCAGCACCTCGGGACTACTATACAATGAGCAGTTCTTC.

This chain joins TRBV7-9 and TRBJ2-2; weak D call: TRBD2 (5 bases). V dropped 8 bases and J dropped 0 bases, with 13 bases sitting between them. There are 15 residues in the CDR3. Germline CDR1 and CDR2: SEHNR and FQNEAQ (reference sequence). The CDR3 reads CASGRWRANTGELFF. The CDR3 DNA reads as TGTGCCAGCGGCCGTTGGCGGGCGAACACCGGGGAGCTGTTTTTT.

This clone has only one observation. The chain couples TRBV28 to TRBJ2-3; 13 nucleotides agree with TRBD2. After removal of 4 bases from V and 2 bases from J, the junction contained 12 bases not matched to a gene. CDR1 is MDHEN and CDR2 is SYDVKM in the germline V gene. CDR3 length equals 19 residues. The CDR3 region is CASSSQDSGTSGITDTQYF. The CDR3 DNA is TGTGCCAGCAGTTCTCAAGACTCCGGGACTAGCGGGATCACAGATACGCAGTATTTT.

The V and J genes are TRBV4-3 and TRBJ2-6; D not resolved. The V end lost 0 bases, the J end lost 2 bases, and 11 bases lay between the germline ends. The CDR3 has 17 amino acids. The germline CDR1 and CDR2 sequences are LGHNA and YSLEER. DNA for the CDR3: TGCGCCAGCAGCCAAGATCACCGGCTAGCTGGGGCCAACGTCCTGACTTTC. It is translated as CASSQDHRLAGANVLTF.

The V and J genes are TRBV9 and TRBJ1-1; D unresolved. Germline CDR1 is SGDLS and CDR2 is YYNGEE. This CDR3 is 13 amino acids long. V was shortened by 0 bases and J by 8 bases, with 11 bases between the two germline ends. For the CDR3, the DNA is TGTGCCAGCAGCGTAGCCTTATCTGGGGAAGCTTTCTTT. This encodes CASSVALSGEAFF.

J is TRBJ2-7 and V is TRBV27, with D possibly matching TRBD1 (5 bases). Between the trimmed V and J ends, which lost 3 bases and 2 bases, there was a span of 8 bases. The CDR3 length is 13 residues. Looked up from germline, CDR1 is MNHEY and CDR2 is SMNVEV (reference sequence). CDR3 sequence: CASSFSRAYEQYF. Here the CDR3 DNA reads TGTGCCAGCAGTTTCTCCAGGGCCTACGAGCAGTACTTC.

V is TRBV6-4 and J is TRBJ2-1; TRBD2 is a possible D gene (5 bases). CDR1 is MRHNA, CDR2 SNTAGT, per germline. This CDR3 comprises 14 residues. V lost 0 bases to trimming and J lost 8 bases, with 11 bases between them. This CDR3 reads CASSDSGLADEQFF. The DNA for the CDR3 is TGTGCCAGCAGTGACTCTGGGCTAGCTGATGAGCAGTTCTTC.

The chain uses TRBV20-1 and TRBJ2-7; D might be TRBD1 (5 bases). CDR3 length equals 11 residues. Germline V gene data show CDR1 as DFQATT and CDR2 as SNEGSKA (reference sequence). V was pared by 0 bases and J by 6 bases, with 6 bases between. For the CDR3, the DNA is TGCAGTGCTAGAGATCAGGGCGAGCAGTACTTC. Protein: CSARDQGEQYF.

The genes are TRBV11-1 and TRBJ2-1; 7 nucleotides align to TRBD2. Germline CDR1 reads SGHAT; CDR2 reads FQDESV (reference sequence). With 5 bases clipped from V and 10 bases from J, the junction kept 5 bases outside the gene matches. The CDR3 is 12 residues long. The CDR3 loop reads CASSPGLVEQFF. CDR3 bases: TGTGCCAGCAGCCCCGGACTAGTCGAGCAGTTCTTC. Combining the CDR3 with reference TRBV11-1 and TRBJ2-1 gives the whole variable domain EAEVAQSPRYKITEKSQAVAFWCDPISGHATLYWYRQILGQGPELLVQFQDESVVDDSQLPKDRFSAERLKGVDSTLKIQPAELGDSAMYLCASSPGLVEQFFGPGTRLTVL.

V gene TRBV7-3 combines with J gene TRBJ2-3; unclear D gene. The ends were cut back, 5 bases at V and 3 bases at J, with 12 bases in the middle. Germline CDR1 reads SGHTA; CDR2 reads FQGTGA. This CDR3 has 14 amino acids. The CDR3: CASSHDSFTDTQYF. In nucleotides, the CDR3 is TGTGCCAGCAGCCATGACTCGTTTACAGATACGCAGTATTTT.

The CDR3 DNA sequence: TGTGCCAGCAGCTTAGGCGGCAGGGGGCAGCCCCAGCATTTT. Its protein is CASSLGGRGQPQHF. The V and J genes are TRBV7-9 and TRBJ1-5; TRBD1 matches at 7 bases. The V gene end was trimmed by 1 base and the J gene end by 7 bases; junction bases not matched to a gene: 4. The CDR3 has 14 amino acids. Looked up from germline, CDR1 is SEHNR and CDR2 is FQNEAQ (reference sequence).

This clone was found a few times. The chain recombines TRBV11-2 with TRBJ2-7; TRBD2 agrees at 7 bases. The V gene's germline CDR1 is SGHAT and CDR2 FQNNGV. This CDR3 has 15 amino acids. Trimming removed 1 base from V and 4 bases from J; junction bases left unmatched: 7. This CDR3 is CASSLVMTSKYEQYF. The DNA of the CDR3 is TGTGCCAGCAGCTTAGTTATGACTAGCAAGTACGAGCAGTACTTC.

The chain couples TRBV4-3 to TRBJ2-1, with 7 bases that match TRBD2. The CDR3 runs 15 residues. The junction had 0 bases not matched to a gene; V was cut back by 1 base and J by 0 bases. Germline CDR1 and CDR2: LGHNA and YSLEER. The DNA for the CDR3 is TGCGCCAGCAGCCAAGGGGAGGGCTCCTACAATGAGCAGTTCTTC. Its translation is CASSQGEGSYNEQFF.

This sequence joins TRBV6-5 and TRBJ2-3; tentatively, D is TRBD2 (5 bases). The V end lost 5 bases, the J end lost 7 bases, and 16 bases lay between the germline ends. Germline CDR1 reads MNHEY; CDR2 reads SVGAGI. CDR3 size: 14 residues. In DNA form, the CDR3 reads TGTGCCAGCAGTCCGCGCGGCGGGCTCAATACGCAGTATTTT. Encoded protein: CASSPRGGLNTQYF.

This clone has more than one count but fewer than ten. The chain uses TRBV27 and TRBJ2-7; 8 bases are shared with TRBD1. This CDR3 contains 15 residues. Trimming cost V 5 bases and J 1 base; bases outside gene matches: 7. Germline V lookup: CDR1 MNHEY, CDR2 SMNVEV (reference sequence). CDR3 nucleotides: TGTGCCAGCAGTCTCAGACAGGGGTATTCCTACGAGCAGTACTTC. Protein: CASSLRQGYSYEQYF.

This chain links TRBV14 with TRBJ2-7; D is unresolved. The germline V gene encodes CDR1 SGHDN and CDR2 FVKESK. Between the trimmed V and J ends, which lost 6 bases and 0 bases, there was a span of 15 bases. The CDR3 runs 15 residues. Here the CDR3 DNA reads TGTGCCAGCAGTCTCTTGCTGGGTTCCTCCTACGAGCAGTACTTC. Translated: CASSLLLGSSYEQYF.

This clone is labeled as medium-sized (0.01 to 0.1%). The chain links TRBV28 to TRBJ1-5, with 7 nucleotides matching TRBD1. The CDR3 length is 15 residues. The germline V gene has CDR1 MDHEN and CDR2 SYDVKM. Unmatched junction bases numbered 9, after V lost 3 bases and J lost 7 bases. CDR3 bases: TGTGCCAGCAGTTTTAACAGGGGACGAGTGCAGCCCCAGCATTTT. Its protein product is CASSFNRGRVQPQHF.